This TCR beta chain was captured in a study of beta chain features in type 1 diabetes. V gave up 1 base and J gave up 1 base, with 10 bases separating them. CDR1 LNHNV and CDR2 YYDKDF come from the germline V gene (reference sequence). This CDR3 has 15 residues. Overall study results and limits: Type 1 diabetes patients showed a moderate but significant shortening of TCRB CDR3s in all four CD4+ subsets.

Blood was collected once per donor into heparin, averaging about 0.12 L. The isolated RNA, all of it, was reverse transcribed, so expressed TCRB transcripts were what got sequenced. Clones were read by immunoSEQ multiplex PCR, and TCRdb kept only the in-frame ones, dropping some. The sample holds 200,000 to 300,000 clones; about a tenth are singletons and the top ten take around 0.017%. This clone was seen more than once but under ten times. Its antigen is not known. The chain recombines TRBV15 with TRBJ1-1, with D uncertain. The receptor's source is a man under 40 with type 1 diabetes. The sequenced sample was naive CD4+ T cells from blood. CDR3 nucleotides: TGTGCCACCAGCAGAGGCACGGGAAAGAACACTGAAGCTTTCTTT. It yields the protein CATSRGTGKNTEAFF.